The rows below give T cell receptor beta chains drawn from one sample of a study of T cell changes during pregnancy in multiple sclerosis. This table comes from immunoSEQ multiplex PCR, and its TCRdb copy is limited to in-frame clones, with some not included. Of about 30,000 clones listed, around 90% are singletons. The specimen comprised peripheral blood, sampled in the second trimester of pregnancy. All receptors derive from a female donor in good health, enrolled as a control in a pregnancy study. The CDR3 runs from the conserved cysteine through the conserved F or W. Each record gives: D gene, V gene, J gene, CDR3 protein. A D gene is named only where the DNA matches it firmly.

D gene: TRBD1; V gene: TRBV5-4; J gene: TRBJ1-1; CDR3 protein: CASSKGQTNTEAFF
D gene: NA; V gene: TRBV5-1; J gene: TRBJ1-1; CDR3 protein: CASSQGTPGLNTEAFF
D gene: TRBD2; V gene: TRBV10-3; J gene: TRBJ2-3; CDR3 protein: CAISETPGGFTDTQYF
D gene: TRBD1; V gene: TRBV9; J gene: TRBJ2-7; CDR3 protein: CASSVTGSGYEQYF
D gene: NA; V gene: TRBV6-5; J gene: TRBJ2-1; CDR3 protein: CASSNRQYNEQFF
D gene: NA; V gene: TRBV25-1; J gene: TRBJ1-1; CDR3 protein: CASSAPTGGGTEAFF
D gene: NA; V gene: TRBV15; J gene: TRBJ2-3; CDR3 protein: CATSRGAGTTDTQYF
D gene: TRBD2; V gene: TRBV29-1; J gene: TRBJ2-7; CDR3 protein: CSVDSDGTSGGPGAYEQYF
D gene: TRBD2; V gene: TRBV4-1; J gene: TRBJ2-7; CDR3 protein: CASSQDPAGVDEQYF
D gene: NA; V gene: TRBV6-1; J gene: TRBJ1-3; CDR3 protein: CASSEGDEGGNTIYF
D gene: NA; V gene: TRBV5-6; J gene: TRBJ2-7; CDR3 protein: CASSNTGRGYEQYF
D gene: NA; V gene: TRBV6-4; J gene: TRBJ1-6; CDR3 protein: CASSEDNNSPLHF
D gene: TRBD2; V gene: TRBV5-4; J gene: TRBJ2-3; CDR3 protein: CASSLVGGGSTDTQYF
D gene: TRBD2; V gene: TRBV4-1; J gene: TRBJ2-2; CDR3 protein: CASSQGGREGPLSTGELFF
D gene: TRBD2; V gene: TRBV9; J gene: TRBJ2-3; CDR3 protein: CASSVVSQRGSTDTQYF
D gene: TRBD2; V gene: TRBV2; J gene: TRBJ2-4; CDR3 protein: CASSELRGGASAKNIQYF
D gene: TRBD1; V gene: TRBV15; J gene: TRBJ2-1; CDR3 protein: CATSRAQQGSEQFF
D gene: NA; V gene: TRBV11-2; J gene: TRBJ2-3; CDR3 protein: CASSYYREDTQYF
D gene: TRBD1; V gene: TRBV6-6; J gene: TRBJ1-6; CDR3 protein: CASSYTGTGDSPLHF
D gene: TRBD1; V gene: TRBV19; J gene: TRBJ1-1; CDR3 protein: CASSVQGPGTEAFF
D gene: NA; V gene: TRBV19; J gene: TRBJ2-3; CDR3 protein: CASNLASTDTQYF
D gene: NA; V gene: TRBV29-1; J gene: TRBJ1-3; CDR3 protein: CSARSGNTIYF
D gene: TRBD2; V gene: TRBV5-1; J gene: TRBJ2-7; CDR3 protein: CASSGGLAGRYEQYF
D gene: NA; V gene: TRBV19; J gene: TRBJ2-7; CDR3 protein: CASMGTPNYEQYF
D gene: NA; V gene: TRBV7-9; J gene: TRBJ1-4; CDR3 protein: CASSLVWESNEKLFF
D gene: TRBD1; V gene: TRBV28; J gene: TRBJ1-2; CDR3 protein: CASSFISGTGDYGYTF
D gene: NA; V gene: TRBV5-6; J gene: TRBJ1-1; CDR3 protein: CASSPAGGLNTEAFF
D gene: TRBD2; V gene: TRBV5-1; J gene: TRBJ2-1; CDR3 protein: CASSPKLAGVSQGNEQFF
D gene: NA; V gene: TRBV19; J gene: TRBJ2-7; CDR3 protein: CASSIGQTGDEQYF
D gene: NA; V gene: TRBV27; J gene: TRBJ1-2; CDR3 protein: CASSLQGYNIDGYTF
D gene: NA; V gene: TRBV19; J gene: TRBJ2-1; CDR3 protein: CASSEQGTYNEQFF
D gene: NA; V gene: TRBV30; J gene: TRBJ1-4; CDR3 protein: CAWRQVNEKLFF
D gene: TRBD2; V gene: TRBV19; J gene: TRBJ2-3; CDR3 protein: CASSLAGGPDTQYF
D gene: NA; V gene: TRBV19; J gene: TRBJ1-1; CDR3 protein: CASSMTGMNTEAFF
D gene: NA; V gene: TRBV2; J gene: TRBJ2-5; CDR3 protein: CANFNQETQYF
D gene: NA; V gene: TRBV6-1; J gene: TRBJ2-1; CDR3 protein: CASSDYSSYNEQFF
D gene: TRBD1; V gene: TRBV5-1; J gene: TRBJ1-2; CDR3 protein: CASSLGTDFNYGYTF
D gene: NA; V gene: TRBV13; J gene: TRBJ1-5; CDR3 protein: CASSNGRGNQPQHF
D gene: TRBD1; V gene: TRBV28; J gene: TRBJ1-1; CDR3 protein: CASTTGQGWTTEAFF
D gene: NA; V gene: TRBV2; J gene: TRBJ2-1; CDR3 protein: CASSTQGSPNNEQFF
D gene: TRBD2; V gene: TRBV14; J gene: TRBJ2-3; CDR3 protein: CASSHPRWAGGRGNTDTQYF
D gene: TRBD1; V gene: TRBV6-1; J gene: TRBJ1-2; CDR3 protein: CASMRQGYGYTF
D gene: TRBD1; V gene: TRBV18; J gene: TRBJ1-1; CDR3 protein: CASSPRQGFIQNTEAFF
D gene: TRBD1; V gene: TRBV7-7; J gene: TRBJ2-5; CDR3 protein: CASSPVTGGGETQYF
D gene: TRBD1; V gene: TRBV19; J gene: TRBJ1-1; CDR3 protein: CASRGRGIRNTEAFF
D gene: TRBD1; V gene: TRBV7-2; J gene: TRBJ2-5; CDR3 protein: CASSPDRGNQETQYF
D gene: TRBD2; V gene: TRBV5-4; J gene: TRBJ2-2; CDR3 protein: CASSFPGPGGGATGELFF
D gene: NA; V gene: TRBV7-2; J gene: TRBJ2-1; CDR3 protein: CASSLMRVGGYNEQFF
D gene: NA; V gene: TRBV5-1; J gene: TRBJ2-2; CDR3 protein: CASTPLGGLDTGELFF
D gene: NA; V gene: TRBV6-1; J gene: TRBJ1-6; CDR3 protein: CASSALGDNSPLHF